Shown below are 28 T cell receptor beta chains from a single sample sequenced in a study of OX40 agonist ivuxolimab in advanced cancers. Profiled with immunoSEQ multiplex PCR; TCRdb holds only in-frame clones, not every one. Of 45,000 to 65,000 clones detected, 80% to 90% appear once; the ten largest clones hold 6.5% to 8%. The sample here was CD4+ or CD8+ T cells sorted from blood, taken in a trial of the OX40 agonist ivuxolimab. The receptors were sampled from an adult with an advanced solid tumor such as melanoma, head and neck, liver or kidney cancer.

This rearrangement joins TRBV7-3 to TRBJ1-2; D is undetermined. The V end was cut by 3 bases, the J end by 1 base, with 9 bases between. The CDR3 sequence is 14 residues long. CDR1 SGHTA and CDR2 FQGTGA come from the germline V gene. The CDR3 coding sequence is TGTGCCAGCAGCTTGGGCAGGAGTAACTATGGCTACACCTTC. Protein sequence: CASSLGRSNYGYTF.

This clone was seen once. This rearrangement joins TRBV19 to TRBJ2-7, with TRBD2 matching over 8 bases. From germline, CDR1 is LNHDA and CDR2 SQIVND (reference sequence). The CDR3 consists of 15 residues. J lost 6 bases, V lost 4 bases, and 11 bases had no gene match. The CDR3 DNA sequence: TGTGCCAGTAGTAGAGCGGGGGACATACTTCGCGAGCAGTACTTC. It yields the protein CASSRAGDILREQYF.

V and J are TRBV7-4 and TRBJ1-1, with a tentative D call TRBD1 (5 bases). Trimming left V 4 bases short and J 1 base short, with 19 bases between. Germline V gene data show CDR1 as SGHVT and CDR2 as SQSDAQ. The CDR3 runs 17 residues. CDR3 region: CASSSGGSGLSNTEAFF. CDR3 DNA: TGTGCCAGCAGCTCAGGCGGGTCAGGGCTCTCGAACACTGAAGCTTTCTTT.

This rearrangement joins TRBV7-9 to TRBJ1-5; 7 nucleotides agree with TRBD1. CDR1 SEHNR and CDR2 FQNEAQ come from the germline V gene (reference sequence). The CDR3 sequence is 16 residues long. Trimming removed 5 bases from V and 6 bases from J; junction bases left unmatched: 13. CDR3 nucleotide sequence: TGTGCCAGCAGCGCTAGACAGGGAGAGGGTAGTCAGCCCCAGCATTTT. Its protein product is CASSARQGEGSQPQHF.

The chain is built from TRBV30 and TRBJ2-7; TRBD2 matches at 7 bases. The CDR3 contains 12 residues. Germline V CDR1 and CDR2: GTSNPN, SVGIG (reference sequence). CDR3 coding DNA: TGTGCTTGGGGGGGGAAGGTCTACGAGCAGTACTTC. Its protein product is CAWGGKVYEQYF.

The genes are TRBV6-6 and TRBJ2-7, with D perhaps matching TRBD2 (6 bases). This CDR3 has 14 amino acids. V lost 9 bases and J lost 4, with 19 bases in between. CDR1 MNHNY and CDR2 SVGAGI come from the germline V gene (reference sequence). The CDR3 nucleotides are TGTGCCAGTCAGGTGGTCGGGACTCATTACGAGCAGTACTTC. Residues: CASQVVGTHYEQYF.

This chain uses TRBV5-1 with TRBJ1-2; D is possibly TRBD1 (5 bases). This CDR3 is built from 12 residues. The V gene lost 6 bases and the J gene lost 8 bases, with 14 bases spanning the gap. Germline loops: CDR1 SGHRS, CDR2 YFSETQ. Written as DNA, the CDR3 is TGCGCCAGCAAAGGGCAGGGCGGGGGCTACACCTTC. It translates to CASKGQGGGYTF.

The chain uses TRBV6-6 and TRBJ2-7; D is unclear. Germline-derived CDR1 and CDR2 are MNHNY and SVGAGI (reference sequence). The V end was cut by 6 bases, the J end by 2 bases, with 17 bases between. The CDR3 sequence is 15 residues long. CDR3 DNA sequence: TGTGCCAGCAGACCCCGGGCCGATTCACCCTACGAGCAGTACTTC. Translated, it gives CASRPRADSPYEQYF.

The V gene is TRBV19, the J gene TRBJ1-5, with no clear D. Germline CDR1 and CDR2: LNHDA and SQIVND (reference sequence). The CDR3 has 13 residues. V lost 3 bases to trimming and J lost 5 bases, with 8 bases between them. CDR3 DNA: TGTGCCAGTAGTATGATAAGGGATCAGCCCCAGCATTTT. Translating it yields CASSMIRDQPQHF.

This clone was recorded once. The V and J genes are TRBV18 and TRBJ1-4, with 9 bases fitting TRBD1. Unmatched junction bases numbered 6, after V lost 2 bases and J lost 8 bases. Germline V lookup: CDR1 KGHSH, CDR2 LQKENI. This CDR3 is 15 amino acids long. The CDR3 bases are TGTGCCAGCTCACCAGTGGGACAGGGAAGCGAAAAACTGTTTTTT. This encodes CASSPVGQGSEKLFF.

V gene TRBV10-3 combines with J gene TRBJ2-3; 7 nucleotides match TRBD1. The J segment lost 3 bases and the V segment lost 10 bases, leaving 10 bases of the junction unmatched. The germline CDR1 and CDR2 sequences are ENHRY and SYGVKD. This CDR3 is built from 14 residues. CDR3 DNA: TGTGCCACCAAACAGGGGTCAGGGACAGATACGCAGTATTTT. This gives the protein CATKQGSGTDTQYF.

The V gene is TRBV27, the J gene TRBJ1-1, with D maybe TRBD1 (5 bases). Germline CDR1 reads MNHEY; CDR2 reads SMNVEV (reference sequence). The V gene lost 6 bases and the J gene lost 4 bases, with 12 bases spanning the gap. The CDR3 runs 13 residues. The DNA for the CDR3 is TGTGCCAGCAGCTTACAGGACGTCACTGAAGCTTTCTTT. It encodes CASSLQDVTEAFF.

V usage is TRBV5-1 and J usage is TRBJ1-3; 9 bases agree with TRBD1. Looked up from germline, CDR1 is SGHRS and CDR2 is YFSETQ. The CDR3 runs to 19 residues. V lost 0 bases to trimming and J lost 1 base; unmatched junction nucleotides: 11. CDR3 in amino acids: CASSLGEWDRVTSGNTIYF. CDR3 nucleotide sequence: TGCGCCAGCAGCTTGGGCGAGTGGGACAGGGTCACTTCTGGAAACACCATATATTTT.

The chain combines TRBV27 with TRBJ1-6; no reliable D call. The V end was cut by 7 bases, the J end by 3 bases, with 13 bases between. The length of the CDR3 is 15 residues. Germline V gene sequence: CDR1 MNHEY, CDR2 SMNVEV (reference sequence). The CDR3, as DNA: TGTGCCAGCACCCCGGCCATGAGCTATAATTCACCCCTCCACTTT. Its protein is CASTPAMSYNSPLHF.

The J gene is TRBJ1-4, the V gene TRBV28; D remains unclear. Germline values: CDR1 MDHEN, CDR2 SYDVKM. The V gene lost 7 bases and the J gene lost 4 bases, with 7 bases spanning the gap. There are 12 residues in the CDR3. This chain's CDR3 is CASTAINEKLFF. The CDR3 DNA reads as TGTGCCAGCACAGCTATTAATGAAAAACTGTTTTTT.

The CDR3 reads CASTGILNYGYTF. The CDR3 nucleotides are TGTGCCAGCACAGGGATCTTAAACTATGGCTACACCTTC. The chain employs TRBV6-1 and TRBJ1-2, with D perhaps TRBD1 (5 bases). V dropped 7 bases and J dropped 2 bases, with 11 bases sitting between them. This CDR3 contains 13 residues. CDR1 MNHNS and CDR2 SASEGT come from the germline V gene.

The rearrangement uses TRBV2 and TRBJ1-1; no clear D gene. The CDR3 is made up of 14 amino acids. V was trimmed by 6 bases and J by 6 bases, leaving 17 bases between them. The germline CDR1 and CDR2 sequences are SNHLY and FYNNEI. CDR3 loop: CASSPGGGGAEAFF. The CDR3 coding sequence is TGTGCCAGCAGCCCGGGAGGAGGTGGCGCTGAAGCTTTCTTT.

The chain carries TRBV27 and TRBJ2-1, with 10 bases that match TRBD2. Losses at the gene ends were 5 bases for V and 8 bases for J; bases not matched to a gene: 21. The germline V gene has CDR1 MNHEY and CDR2 SMNVEV (reference sequence). The CDR3 runs 19 residues. CDR3 residues: CASSPRGPRSGGSPDEQFF. CDR3 sequence (DNA): TGTGCCAGCAGTCCCCGGGGCCCACGTAGCGGGGGGTCCCCGGATGAGCAGTTCTTC.

This chain uses TRBV11-2 with TRBJ1-4, with TRBD1 matching over 7 bases. This CDR3 has 14 residues. The trim removed 5 bases at V and 9 bases at J, leaving 9 bases unmatched. The V gene's germline CDR1 is SGHAT and CDR2 FQNNGV. Here the CDR3 reads CASSVTGAEKKLFF. CDR3 coding DNA: TGTGCCAGCAGCGTTACAGGGGCGGAGAAAAAACTGTTTTTT.

V gene TRBV21-1 combines with J gene TRBJ2-3; the DNA was not compared with TRBD1, the D call given in the table. TRBV21-1 is tagged as a pseudogene. This CDR3 comprises 15 residues. In DNA, the CDR3 is TGTGCCAGCAGACGACAGGGGGCGCGGACAGATACGCAGTATTTT. Its protein product is CASRRQGARTDTQYF.

In DNA, the CDR3 is TGTGCCATCAGTAAGACACAGGGGGAGAACACCGGGGAGCTGTTTTTT. As protein: CAISKTQGENTGELFF. The chain links TRBV10-3 to TRBJ2-2; TRBD1 aligns across 8 bases. Germline V CDR1 and CDR2: ENHRY, SYGVKD. V was clipped by 5 bases and J by 1 base; unmatched bases: 6. The CDR3 runs 16 residues.

The CDR3 bases are TGTGCCAGCAGCCAAGTGGACAGGGTTAAGCCGGATACGCAGTATTTT. Amino acid sequence: CASSQVDRVKPDTQYF. This chain links TRBV5-5 with TRBJ2-3; 8 nucleotides line up with TRBD1. Germline trimming cut 4 bases from V and 6 bases from J; bases unmatched to any gene: 13. CDR3 length: 16 amino acids. The germline CDR1 and CDR2 sequences are SGHKS and YYEKEE (reference sequence).

In its sample, this clone was seen once. J is TRBJ1-3 and V is TRBV11-1; TRBD1 aligns across 7 bases. CDR3 length equals 16 residues. The J segment lost 4 bases and the V segment lost 6 bases, leaving 12 bases of the junction unmatched. Germline loops: CDR1 SGHAT, CDR2 FQDESV (reference sequence). This chain's CDR3 is CASSPTGRLGGNTIYF. The CDR3 bases are TGTGCCAGCAGTCCGACAGGGCGATTGGGGGGAAACACCATATATTTT.

This clone was counted between two and nine times. The rearrangement uses TRBV9 and TRBJ1-1; D not resolved. The CDR3 covers 14 residues. Germline V CDR1 and CDR2: SGDLS, YYNGEE. The V gene lost 0 bases and the J gene lost 11 bases, with 17 bases spanning the gap. Here the CDR3 reads CASSVDLRVHGAFF. The DNA of the CDR3 is TGTGCCAGCAGCGTAGATCTCAGAGTACATGGGGCTTTCTTT.

The rearrangement links TRBV6-1 to TRBJ2-3, with D hard to call. Germline V gene data show CDR1 as MNHNS and CDR2 as SASEGT. V was cut by 5 bases and J by 7 bases, with 10 bases left in between. CDR3 length: 12 amino acids. This chain's CDR3 is CASSPSRNTQYF. The DNA for the CDR3 is TGTGCCAGCAGTCCCTCCCGAAATACGCAGTATTTT.

This sequence joins TRBV2 and TRBJ2-2; 10 bases map to TRBD2. Germline V gene lookup returns CDR1 SNHLY and CDR2 FYNNEI. After removal of 1 base from V and 0 bases from J, the junction contained 17 bases not matched to a gene. The CDR3 contains 22 residues. The CDR3 loop is CASSEVSIGLAGALSNTGELFF. In DNA, the CDR3 is TGTGCCAGCAGTGAAGTCTCGATCGGGCTAGCGGGGGCCTTATCGAACACCGGGGAGCTGTTTTTT.

The V gene is TRBV5-1, the J gene TRBJ2-4, with D maybe TRBD2 (5 bases). V dropped 0 bases and J dropped 6 bases, with 7 bases sitting between them. This CDR3 contains 13 residues. Germline assignment: CDR1 SGHRS and CDR2 YFSETQ. CDR3 loop: CASSLGEGNIQYF. The CDR3 nucleotides are TGCGCCAGCAGCTTGGGCGAGGGAAACATTCAGTACTTC.

V is TRBV27 and J is TRBJ1-6; D is ambiguous. This CDR3 has 15 amino acids. V lost 3 bases and J 6 bases, leaving 12 bases between the germline ends. Germline CDR1 is MNHEY and CDR2 is SMNVEV (reference sequence). This CDR3 reads CASSFSERVNSPLHF. In DNA, the CDR3 is TGTGCCAGCAGTTTTTCAGAACGTGTTAATTCACCCCTCCACTTT.